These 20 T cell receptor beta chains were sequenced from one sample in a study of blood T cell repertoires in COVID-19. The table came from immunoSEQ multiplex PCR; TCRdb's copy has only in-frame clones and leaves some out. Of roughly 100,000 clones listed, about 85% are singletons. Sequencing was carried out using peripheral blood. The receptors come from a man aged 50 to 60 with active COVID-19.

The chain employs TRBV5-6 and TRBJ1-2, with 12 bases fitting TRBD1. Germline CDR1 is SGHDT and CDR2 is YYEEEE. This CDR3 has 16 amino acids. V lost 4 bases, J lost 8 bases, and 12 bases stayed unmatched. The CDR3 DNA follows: TGTGCCAGCAGCGCAACCGGGACAGGGGGCGCTAAGGGCTACACCTTC. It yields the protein CASSATGTGGAKGYTF.

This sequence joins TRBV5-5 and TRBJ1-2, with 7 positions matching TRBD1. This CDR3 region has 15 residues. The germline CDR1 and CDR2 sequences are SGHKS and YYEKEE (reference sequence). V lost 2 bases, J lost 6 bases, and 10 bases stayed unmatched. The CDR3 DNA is TGTGCCAGCAGCTTCAACCCCTTACAGGGGAATGGCTACACCTTC. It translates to CASSFNPLQGNGYTF.

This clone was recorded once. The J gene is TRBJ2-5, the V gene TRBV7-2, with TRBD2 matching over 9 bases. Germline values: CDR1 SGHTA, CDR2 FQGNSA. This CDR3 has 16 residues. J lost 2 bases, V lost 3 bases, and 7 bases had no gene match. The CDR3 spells CASSFRRLAGQETQYF. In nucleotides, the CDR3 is TGTGCCAGCAGCTTCCGGAGGCTAGCGGGGCAAGAGACCCAGTACTTC.

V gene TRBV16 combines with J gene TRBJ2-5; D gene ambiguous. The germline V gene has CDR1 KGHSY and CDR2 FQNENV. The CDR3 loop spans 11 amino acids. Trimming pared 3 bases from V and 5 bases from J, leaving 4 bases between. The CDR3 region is CASSQSETQYF. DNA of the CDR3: TGTGCCAGCAGCCAGAGCGAGACCCAGTACTTC.

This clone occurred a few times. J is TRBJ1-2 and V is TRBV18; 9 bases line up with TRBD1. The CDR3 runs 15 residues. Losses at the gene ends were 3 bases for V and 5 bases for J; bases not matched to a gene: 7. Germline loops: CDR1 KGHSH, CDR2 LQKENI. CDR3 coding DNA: TGTGCCAGCTCACCGCGTGGACAGGGGACTTATGGCTACACCTTC. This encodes CASSPRGQGTYGYTF.

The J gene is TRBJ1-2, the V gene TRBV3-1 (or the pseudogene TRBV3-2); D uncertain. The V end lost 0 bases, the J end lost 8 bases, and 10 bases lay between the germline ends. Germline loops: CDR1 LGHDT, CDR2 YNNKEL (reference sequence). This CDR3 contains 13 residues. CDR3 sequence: CASSQDQQRGYTF. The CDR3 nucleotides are TGTGCCAGCAGCCAAGATCAACAGCGGGGCTACACCTTC.

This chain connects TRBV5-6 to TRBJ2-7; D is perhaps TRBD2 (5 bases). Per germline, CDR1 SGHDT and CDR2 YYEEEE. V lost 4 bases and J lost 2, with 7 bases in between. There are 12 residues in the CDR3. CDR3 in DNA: TGTGCCAGCAGCCGGGAAACCTACGAGCAGTACTTC. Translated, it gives CASSRETYEQYF.

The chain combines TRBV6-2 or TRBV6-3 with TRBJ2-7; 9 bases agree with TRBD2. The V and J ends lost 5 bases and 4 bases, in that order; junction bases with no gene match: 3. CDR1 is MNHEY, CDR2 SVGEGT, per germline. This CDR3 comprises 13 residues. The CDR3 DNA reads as TGTGCCAGCAGTCTTAGCGGGGGATACGAGCAGTACTTC. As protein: CASSLSGGYEQYF.

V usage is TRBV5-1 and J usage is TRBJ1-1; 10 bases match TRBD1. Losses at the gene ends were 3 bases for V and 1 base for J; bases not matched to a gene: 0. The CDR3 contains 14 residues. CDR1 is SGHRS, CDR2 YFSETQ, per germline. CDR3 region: CASSWTGGNTEAFF. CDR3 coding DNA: TGCGCCAGCAGCTGGACAGGGGGGAACACTGAAGCTTTCTTT.

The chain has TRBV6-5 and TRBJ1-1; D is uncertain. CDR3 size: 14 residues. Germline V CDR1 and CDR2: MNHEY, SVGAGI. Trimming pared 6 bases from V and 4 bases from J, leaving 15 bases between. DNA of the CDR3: TGTGCCAGCAGCCTAACGCCAGGATCCACTGAAGCTTTCTTT. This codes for CASSLTPGSTEAFF.

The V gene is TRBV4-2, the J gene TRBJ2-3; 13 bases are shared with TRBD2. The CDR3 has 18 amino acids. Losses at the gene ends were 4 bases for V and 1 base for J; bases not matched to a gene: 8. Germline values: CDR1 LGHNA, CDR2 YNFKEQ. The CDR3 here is CASSLEGLAGQRTDTQYF. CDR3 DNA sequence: TGTGCCAGCAGCCTAGAGGGACTAGCGGGGCAGCGCACAGATACGCAGTATTTT.

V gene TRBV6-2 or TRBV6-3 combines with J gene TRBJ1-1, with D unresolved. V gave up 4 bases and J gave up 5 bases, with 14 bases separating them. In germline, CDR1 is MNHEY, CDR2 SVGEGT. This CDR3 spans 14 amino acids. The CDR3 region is CASSFRSRRTEAFF. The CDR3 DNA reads TGTGCCAGCAGTTTCCGCTCTCGGCGGACTGAAGCTTTCTTT.

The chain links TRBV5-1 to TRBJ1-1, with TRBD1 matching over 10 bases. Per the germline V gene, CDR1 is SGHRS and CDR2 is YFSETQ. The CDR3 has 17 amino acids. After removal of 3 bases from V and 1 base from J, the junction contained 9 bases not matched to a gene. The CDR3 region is CASSSPETGGRNTEAFF. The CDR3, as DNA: TGCGCCAGCAGCTCACCCGAGACAGGGGGCAGGAACACTGAAGCTTTCTTT. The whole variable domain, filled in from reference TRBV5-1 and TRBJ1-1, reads KAGVTQTPRYLIKTRGQQVTLSCSPISGHRSVSWYQQTPGQGLQFLFEYFSETQRNKGNFPGRFSGRQFSNSRSEMNVSTLELGDSALYLCASSSPETGGRNTEAFFGQGTRLTVV.

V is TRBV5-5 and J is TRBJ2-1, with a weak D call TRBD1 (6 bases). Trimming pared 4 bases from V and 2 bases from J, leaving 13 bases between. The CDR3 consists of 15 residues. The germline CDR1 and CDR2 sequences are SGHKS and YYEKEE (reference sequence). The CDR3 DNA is TGTGCCAGCAGCCTACTCGGACAGACCTACAATGAGCAGTTCTTC. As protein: CASSLLGQTYNEQFF.

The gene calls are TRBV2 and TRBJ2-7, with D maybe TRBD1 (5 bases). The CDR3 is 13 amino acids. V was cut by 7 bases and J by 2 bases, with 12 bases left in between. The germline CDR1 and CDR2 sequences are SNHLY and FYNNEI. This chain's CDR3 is CASMMTEAYEQYF. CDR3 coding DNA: TGTGCCAGCATGATGACAGAGGCCTACGAGCAGTACTTC.

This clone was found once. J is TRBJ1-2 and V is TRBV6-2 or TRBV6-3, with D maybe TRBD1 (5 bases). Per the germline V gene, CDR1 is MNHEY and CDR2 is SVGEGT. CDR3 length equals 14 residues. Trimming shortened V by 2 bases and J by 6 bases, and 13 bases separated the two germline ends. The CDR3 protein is CASSYPDRSDGYTF. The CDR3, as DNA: TGTGCCAGCAGTTACCCTGACAGATCGGATGGCTACACCTTC.

CDR3 region: CASSDFSGGISYNEQFF. The CDR3 nucleotides read TGTGCCAGCAGTGATTTCAGCGGGGGGATATCCTACAATGAGCAGTTCTTC. The V gene is TRBV2, the J gene TRBJ2-1; 9 nucleotides match TRBD2. From germline, CDR1 is SNHLY and CDR2 FYNNEI. CDR3 length: 17 residues. J gave up 1 base and V 3 bases, and 7 bases lay outside the gene matches.

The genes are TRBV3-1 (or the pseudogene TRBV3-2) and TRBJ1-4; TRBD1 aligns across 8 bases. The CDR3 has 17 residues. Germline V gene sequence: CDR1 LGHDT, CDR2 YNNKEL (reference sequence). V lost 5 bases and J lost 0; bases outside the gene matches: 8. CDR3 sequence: CASSNGQGSPTNEKLFF. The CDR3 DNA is TGTGCCAGCAGCAACGGACAGGGAAGTCCAACTAATGAAAAACTGTTTTTT.

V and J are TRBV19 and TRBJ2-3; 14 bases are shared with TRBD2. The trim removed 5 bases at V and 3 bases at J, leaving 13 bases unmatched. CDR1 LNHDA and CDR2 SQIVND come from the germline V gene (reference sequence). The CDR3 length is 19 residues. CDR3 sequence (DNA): TGTGCCAGTAGTCTCGGACTAGCGGGGGGTGAGTTTGGAACAGATACGCAGTATTTT. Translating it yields CASSLGLAGGEFGTDTQYF.

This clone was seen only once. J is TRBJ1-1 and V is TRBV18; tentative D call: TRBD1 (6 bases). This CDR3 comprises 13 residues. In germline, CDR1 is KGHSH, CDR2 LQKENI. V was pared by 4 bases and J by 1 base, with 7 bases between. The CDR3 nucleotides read TGTGCCAGCTCACGGGACAAGAACACTGAAGCTTTCTTT. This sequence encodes CASSRDKNTEAFF.